This is a list of T cell receptor beta chains from one sample in a study of blood T cell repertoires in COVID-19. Sequencing was performed with immunoSEQ multiplex PCR; in TCRdb, only in-frame clones are kept and a portion is missing. The table has a few hundred thousand clones, around 89% seen once. The sequenced sample was PBMCs or T cells enriched from blood (not recorded which). The origin of the receptors is a woman aged 18-30 years with acute COVID-19. Both conserved end residues are part of each CDR3. Each record gives: J gene, clone size, D gene, V gene, CDR3 protein, CDR3 DNA. The D gene is left open where the match is weak. The listing skips clone size in some rows; elsewhere it reads once, few, many or a size class.

J: TRBJ2-7
size: once
D: TRBD2
V: TRBV19
CDR3: CASRANRDYSYEQYF
DNA: TGTGCCAGTAGGGCGAACCGGGACTACTCCTACGAGCAGTACTTC

J: TRBJ1-5
size: NA
D: NA
V: TRBV28
CDR3: CASNYESFNQPQHF
DNA: TGTGCCAGCAATTACGAGTCGTTCAATCAGCCCCAGCATTTT

J: TRBJ1-1
size: NA
D: TRBD1
V: TRBV5-4
CDR3: CASSWGDRGTPEAFF
DNA: TGTGCCAGCAGCTGGGGGGACAGGGGGACCCCTGAAGCTTTCTTT

J: TRBJ2-7
size: NA
D: NA
V: TRBV20-1
CDR3: CSATYLYEQYF
DNA: TGCAGTGCCACCTACTTATACGAGCAGTACTTC

J: TRBJ1-2
size: NA
D: NA
V: TRBV7-9
CDR3: CASSPPDTKPYGYTF
DNA: TGTGCCAGCAGTCCGCCGGACACCAAGCCCTATGGCTACACCTTC

J: TRBJ2-6
size: NA
D: NA
V: TRBV19
CDR3: CASSIGTGLSGANVLTF
DNA: TGTGCCAGTAGTATTGGGACTGGTCTATCTGGGGCCAACGTCCTGACTTTC

J: TRBJ1-1
size: once
D: NA
V: TRBV28
CDR3: CASIQGFTEAFF
DNA: TGTGCCAGCATTCAGGGGTTCACTGAAGCTTTCTTT

J: TRBJ2-3
size: NA
D: TRBD2
V: TRBV15
CDR3: CATSRKRTSGSSTDTQYF
DNA: TGTGCCACCAGCAGAAAGAGGACTAGCGGATCTAGCACAGATACGCAGTATTTT

J: TRBJ1-1
size: NA
D: NA
V: TRBV28
CDR3: CASSVGNTEAFF
DNA: TGTGCCAGCAGTGTCGGGAACACTGAAGCTTTCTTT

J: TRBJ1-2
size: NA
D: NA
V: TRBV19
CDR3: CASTPEEEYYGYTF
DNA: TGTGCCAGTACCCCGGAAGAGGAATACTATGGCTACACCTTC

J: TRBJ1-2
size: NA
D: NA
V: TRBV9
CDR3: CASSRGGGGDYGYTF
DNA: TGTGCCAGCAGCCGAGGCGGGGGGGGTGATTATGGCTACACCTTC

J: TRBJ1-5
size: once
D: NA
V: TRBV28
CDR3: CASSFREGLINQPQHF
DNA: TGTGCCAGCAGTTTCCGGGAGGGGTTGATCAATCAGCCCCAGCATTTT

J: TRBJ1-1
size: NA
D: NA
V: TRBV19
CDR3: CASRVTLNTEAFF
DNA: TGTGCCAGTAGGGTAACTTTGAACACTGAAGCTTTCTTT

J: TRBJ1-5
size: NA
D: TRBD1
V: TRBV19
CDR3: CASRHIGTDLGPQHF
DNA: TGTGCCAGTAGGCATATCGGGACAGATTTGGGGCCCCAGCATTTT

J: TRBJ2-7
size: NA
D: NA
V: TRBV7-6
CDR3: CASSLAASPTYEQYF
DNA: TGTGCCAGCAGCTTAGCTGCTAGCCCCACCTACGAGCAGTACTTC

J: TRBJ2-1
size: NA
D: NA
V: TRBV9
CDR3: CASSPSGGPTYNEQFF
DNA: TGTGCCAGCAGCCCCTCCGGGGGGCCTACCTACAATGAGCAGTTCTTC

J: TRBJ1-1
size: NA
D: NA
V: TRBV7-9
CDR3: CASSLQEVYTEAFF
DNA: TGTGCCAGCAGCTTACAGGAAGTCTACACTGAAGCTTTCTTT

J: TRBJ1-5
size: NA
D: TRBD1
V: TRBV2
CDR3: CASSGGGQGYQPQHF
DNA: TGTGCCAGCAGTGGAGGGGGACAGGGGTATCAGCCCCAGCATTTT

J: TRBJ2-1
size: NA
D: NA
V: TRBV19
CDR3: CASSMRIGTIYNEQFF
DNA: TGTGCCAGTAGTATGCGAATCGGTACCATTTACAATGAGCAGTTCTTC

J: TRBJ2-4
size: NA
D: NA
V: TRBV7-9
CDR3: CASSSYRDPKNIQYF
DNA: TGTGCCAGCAGTTCCTACAGGGATCCCAAAAACATTCAGTACTTC

J: TRBJ1-2
size: NA
D: NA
V: TRBV19
CDR3: CASSIGARDKRSGYTF
DNA: TGTGCCAGTAGTATAGGCGCCCGGGACAAACGCAGTGGCTACACCTTC

J: TRBJ1-3
size: NA
D: NA
V: TRBV18
CDR3: CASSPQTVLGNTIYF
DNA: TGTGCCAGCTCACCACAAACTGTGCTCGGAAACACCATATATTTT

J: TRBJ1-6
size: NA
D: TRBD1
V: TRBV18
CDR3: CASSTSQGAVLGSPLHF
DNA: TGTGCCAGCTCAACATCACAGGGGGCGGTTTTGGGATCACCCCTCCACTTT

J: TRBJ1-2
size: NA
D: TRBD1
V: TRBV6-5
CDR3: CASSYSLAGGHGYTF
DNA: TGTGCCAGCAGTTACTCCTTGGCAGGGGGGCATGGCTACACCTTC

J: TRBJ1-1
size: NA
D: NA
V: TRBV2
CDR3: CASSAQGIYTEAFF
DNA: TGTGCCAGCAGCGCTCAGGGCATCTACACTGAAGCTTTCTTT

J: TRBJ2-5
size: NA
D: TRBD2
V: TRBV5-1
CDR3: CASSFLGTSGNPGQETQYF
DNA: TGCGCCAGCAGCTTTTTAGGGACTAGCGGGAACCCAGGTCAAGAGACCCAGTACTTC

J: TRBJ1-1
size: NA
D: TRBD1
V: TRBV3-1/TRBV3-2
CDR3: CASSHADREASGAFF
DNA: TGTGCCAGCAGCCACGCGGACAGGGAGGCCTCGGGAGCTTTCTTT

J: TRBJ2-1
size: NA
D: TRBD2
V: TRBV24-1
CDR3: CATSETRLAGGYEQFF
DNA: TGTGCCACCAGTGAAACGAGGCTAGCGGGAGGTTATGAGCAGTTCTTC

J: TRBJ2-7
size: NA
D: NA
V: TRBV5-1
CDR3: CASSLEAGMTYEQYF
DNA: TGCGCCAGCAGCTTGGAGGCAGGGATGACCTACGAGCAGTACTTC

J: TRBJ1-1
size: once
D: NA
V: TRBV29-1
CDR3: CSVTPQGSTEAFF
DNA: TGCAGCGTGACACCCCAGGGGAGCACTGAAGCTTTCTTT

J: TRBJ1-3
size: NA
D: TRBD1
V: TRBV7-9
CDR3: CASSKIQGAIGNTIYF
DNA: TGTGCCAGCAGCAAAATACAGGGGGCTATTGGAAACACCATATATTTT

J: TRBJ1-5
size: NA
D: NA
V: TRBV6-5
CDR3: CASGRGQYSNQPQHF
DNA: TGTGCCAGCGGGAGGGGACAATATAGCAATCAGCCCCAGCATTTT

J: TRBJ2-5
size: NA
D: TRBD2
V: TRBV6-5
CDR3: CASSYSGREGQTQYF
DNA: TGTGCCAGCAGTTACTCGGGGCGGGAGGGTCAGACCCAGTACTTC

J: TRBJ1-1
size: once
D: NA
V: TRBV2
CDR3: CASCQFDTNTEAFF
DNA: TGTGCCAGCTGTCAATTTGACACGAACACTGAAGCTTTCTTT

J: TRBJ2-7
size: NA
D: TRBD1
V: TRBV28
CDR3: CASTLGGQGSYEQYF
DNA: TGTGCCAGCACCCTGGGGGGACAGGGGTCCTACGAGCAGTACTTC

J: TRBJ2-4
size: NA
D: TRBD2
V: TRBV28
CDR3: CASSRLAGGTNIQYF
DNA: TGTGCCAGCAGTCGACTAGCGGGAGGAACAAACATTCAGTACTTC

J: TRBJ1-2
size: NA
D: NA
V: TRBV28
CDR3: CASSLTAAERVKGYTF
DNA: TGTGCCAGCAGTTTAACGGCCGCCGAGCGAGTGAAGGGCTACACCTTC

J: TRBJ1-2
size: few
D: NA
V: TRBV29-1
CDR3: CSVPQGSYGYTF
DNA: TGCAGCGTTCCACAGGGATCCTATGGCTACACCTTC

J: TRBJ1-1
size: NA
D: NA
V: TRBV19
CDR3: CASSISTVVNTEAFF
DNA: TGTGCCAGTAGTATCTCAACAGTCGTGAACACTGAAGCTTTCTTT

J: TRBJ2-3
size: NA
D: TRBD2
V: TRBV18
CDR3: CASSPRLAGADTQYF
DNA: TGTGCCAGCTCACCACGACTAGCGGGAGCAGATACGCAGTATTTT

J: TRBJ2-1
size: NA
D: NA
V: TRBV15
CDR3: CATSRDGGDRYNEQFF
DNA: TGTGCCACCAGCAGAGATGGAGGGGACAGATACAATGAGCAGTTCTTC

J: TRBJ1-6
size: NA
D: NA
V: TRBV7-9
CDR3: CASSRDSPLHF
DNA: TGTGCCAGCAGTCGGGATTCACCCCTCCACTTT